Shown below are 2 T cell receptor beta chains from a single sample sequenced in a study of cytomegalovirus exposure and HLA in healthy donors. The PCR contained 60 Vbeta and 13 Jbeta primers. Repertoires were generated with immunoSEQ multiplex PCR, while TCRdb's copy carries only in-frame clones and drops some. The table records hundreds of thousands of clones, roughly 80% of them present only once. Sample: PBMCs. The receptors come from a male donor in good health and CMV-seronegative.

The chain carries TRBV6-5 and TRBJ2-7; 7 bases line up with TRBD2. There are 12 residues in the CDR3. J lost 7 bases, V lost 5 bases, and 5 bases had no gene match. Per the germline V gene, CDR1 is MNHEY and CDR2 is SVGAGI. The CDR3 loop is CASSGLVGEQYF. The CDR3 DNA reads as TGTGCCAGCAGTGGACTAGTAGGTGAGCAGTACTTC.

This clone was recorded a few times. The rearrangement uses TRBV4-2 and TRBJ1-1, with a weak D call TRBD1 (6 bases). There are 13 residues in the CDR3. Per germline, CDR1 LGHNA and CDR2 YNFKEQ. The V and J ends lost 2 bases and 11 bases respectively, with 15 bases between them. CDR3 sequence: CASSQSVRGDAFF. Here the CDR3 DNA reads TGTGCCAGCAGCCAAAGCGTCAGGGGTGACGCTTTCTTT.